Each of the 4 T cell receptor beta chains below was sequenced from the same sample in a study of CD8+ T cells in alopecia areata. cDNA prepared by RNA extraction and subsequent reverse transcription served as the template for sequencing. Produced via immunoSEQ multiplex PCR; TCRdb's table is partial and in-frame only. This sample carries about 180,000 clones, approximately 50% of them seen once, and the ten largest clones take roughly a tenth. The treatment: oral pan-JAK inhibitor, 5-10 mg twice daily. This specimen consisted of CD8+ T cells sorted from blood, obtained around week 54, from a patient treated with tofacitinib. The receptors stem from a human donor with alopecia areata.

This clone was seen a handful of times. This chain joins TRBV27 and TRBJ1-5; no firm D call. Germline CDR1 MNHEY, CDR2 SMNVEV (reference sequence). CDR3 length: 13 amino acids. Trimming took off 3 bases at V and 4 bases at J, with 7 bases between the two ends. The DNA of the CDR3 is TGTGCCAGCAGTTTGAACGGAAATCAGCCCCAGCATTTT. It codes for CASSLNGNQPQHF.

In its sample, this clone was seen a few times. The rearrangement joins TRBV5-5 to TRBJ2-1, with TRBD1 matching over 8 bases. The trim removed 3 bases at V and 9 bases at J, leaving 5 bases unmatched. The CDR3 runs to 13 residues. CDR1 SGHKS and CDR2 YYEKEE come from the germline V gene (reference sequence). The CDR3 here is CASSWTGWGEQFF. CDR3 bases: TGTGCCAGCAGCTGGACAGGGTGGGGTGAGCAGTTCTTC.

This clone was seen more than once but under ten times. The chain carries TRBV18 and TRBJ2-2; the D is unclear. The CDR3 length is 18 residues. Between the trimmed V and J ends, which lost 2 bases and 0 bases, there was a span of 16 bases. The V gene's germline CDR1 is KGHSH and CDR2 LQKENI. Here the CDR3 reads CASSPTEYHSTNTGELFF. Written as DNA, the CDR3 is TGTGCCAGCTCACCAACGGAGTACCACAGTACGAACACCGGGGAGCTGTTTTTT.

The rearrangement uses TRBV7-2 and TRBJ1-1, with D hard to call. The ends were cut back, 1 base at V and 4 bases at J, with 7 bases in the middle. Germline loops: CDR1 SGHTA, CDR2 FQGNSA. This CDR3 spans 13 amino acids. CDR3 bases: TGTGCCAGCAGCTTAGGAGCAGGCACTGAAGCTTTCTTT. Its translation is CASSLGAGTEAFF. The complete variable domain, with remaining parts taken from reference TRBV7-2 and TRBJ1-1, reads GAGVSQSPSNKVTEKGKDVELRCDPISGHTALYWYRQSLGQGLEFLIYFQGNSAPDKSGLPSDRFSAERTGGSVSTLTIQRTQQEDSAVYLCASSLGAGTEAFFGQGTRLTVV.